Listed here is a single TCR beta chain. What it recognizes is unknown. This specimen belongs to a study of T cells expressing NK-cell markers. Study-wide context: Sorted T-cell subsets CD3+CD56+NKG2C+, CD3+CD56+NKG2C- and CD3+CD56-NKG2C+ were TCR beta-sequenced. The authors sequenced eight donors, of whom seven were HCMV-seropositive and one was seronegative. Study results and caveats: One observes that, in a handful of donors, these clonotypes were also the leading ones within the CD3+CD56-NKG2C+ fraction.

Scientists made TCR beta cDNA using 5'RACE template switching with UMIs. From the 5' RACE reads, TCRdb lists one entry per CDR3 protein and no DNA. Its table records a few hundred thousand distinct CDR3 sequences. There are 15 residues in the CDR3. Sequenced material: blood T cells: a sorted CD56 or NKG2C T cell subset, CD4+ or CD8+ T cells, or bulk PBMC T cells (not recorded which). The gene calls are TRBV12-3 or TRBV12-4 and TRBJ2-7; TCRdb names TRBD1, which stays unverified in the absence of DNA. The source is a man younger than 30 in good health. The CDR3 here is CASRDSGTGVNEQYF.